Listed below are T cell receptor beta chains from one sample, sequenced in a study of blood T cell repertoires in COVID-19. The protocol was immunoSEQ multiplex PCR, while the TCRdb copy is restricted to in-frame clones and leaves out a portion. The sample has some 230,000 clones, around 82% seen once; the top ten hold around 3%. Sequenced input: peripheral blood. The receptors originated from a woman aged 25-40 years who had recovered from COVID-19. The CDR3 runs from the conserved cysteine through the conserved F or W. Each record gives: D gene, J gene, V gene, clone size, CDR3 DNA, CDR3 protein. D genes are given only for firm matches. Clone size is shown for a subset of rows, as once, few, many or a class of expanded clone.

.	TRBJ1-5	TRBV7-9	few	TGTGCCAGCAGCGCCTCTTGGCAGGGCAGTCAGCCCCAGCATTTT	CASSASWQGSQPQHF
.	TRBJ2-7	TRBV7-9	once	TGTGCCAGCAGCTTAGCAACAGGTGGTAGTCGCGAGCAGTACTTC	CASSLATGGSREQYF
TRBD2	TRBJ2-3	TRBV30	.	TGTGCCTGCGGGACTAGCGGGAGCACAGATACGCAGTATTTT	CACGTSGSTDTQYF
TRBD1	TRBJ2-2	TRBV29-1	.	TGCAGCGGGGGACAGGGCAAGAACACCGGGGAGCTGTTTTTT	CSGGQGKNTGELFF
.	TRBJ2-7	TRBV5-6	.	TGTGCCAGCAGCCCCCAGGGGAACGAGCAGTACTTC	CASSPQGNEQYF
.	TRBJ2-3	TRBV29-1	once	TGCAGCGTTGATGGGCGGGGGCCCGCAGATACGCAGTATTTT	CSVDGRGPADTQYF
.	TRBJ2-7	TRBV4-1	.	TGCGCCAGCAGCCAGGACCGGGACAAAGAATCCTACGAGCAGTACTTC	CASSQDRDKESYEQYF
TRBD1	TRBJ1-2	TRBV27	.	TGTGCCAGCAGAGGGACGGGACAGGGGTTTTTCGGCTACACCTTC	CASRGTGQGFFGYTF
.	TRBJ2-1	TRBV28	.	TGTGCCAGCAGTTTATCACCAGGAAATGAGCAGTTCTTC	CASSLSPGNEQFF
TRBD2	TRBJ2-1	TRBV30	.	TGTGCCTGGAGTACCCTAGGGACTAGCGCGAACTATGAGCAGTTCTTC	CAWSTLGTSANYEQFF
.	TRBJ2-5	TRBV9	.	TGTGCCAGCAGCGCGGCGGTGAGGCAAGAGACCCAGTACTTC	CASSAAVRQETQYF
TRBD1	TRBJ2-7	TRBV29-1	.	TGCAGCGTTGAGCCGTGGCCGATTGACAGGGAATCCCTATACGAGCAGTACTTC	CSVEPWPIDRESLYEQYF
TRBD1	TRBJ2-7	TRBV28	.	TGTGCCAGCAGTTCTGGACAGGGCTACGAGCAGTACTTC	CASSSGQGYEQYF
.	TRBJ1-2	TRBV6-6	.	TGTGCCAGCAGTCCGCCCACATGGGGCTACACCTTC	CASSPPTWGYTF
.	TRBJ2-1	TRBV11-3	.	TGTGCCAGCAGCTTAGCCGAGCGCAATGAGCAGTTCTTC	CASSLAERNEQFF
TRBD2	TRBJ2-7	TRBV19	.	TGTGCCAGTAGTATCTCTAGCGGGACCCCCTACGAGCAGTACTTC	CASSISSGTPYEQYF
.	TRBJ2-7	TRBV6-5	.	TGTGCCAGTTTACGGGACACTTCGACCTCCTACGAGCAGTACTTC	CASLRDTSTSYEQYF
.	TRBJ2-5	TRBV11-2	.	TGTGCCAGCAGCTTAGTATTAAGGAGGGCGGAGACCCAGTACTTC	CASSLVLRRAETQYF
TRBD2	TRBJ2-1	TRBV4-1	.	TGCGCCAGCAGCCAAGGTCTAGCGGAAACCTACAATGAGCAGTTCTTC	CASSQGLAETYNEQFF
.	TRBJ1-2	TRBV28	.	TGTGCCAGCAACCCCGCAGGAGGTGGCTATGGCTACACCTTC	CASNPAGGGYGYTF
.	TRBJ2-5	TRBV5-5	.	TGTGCCAGCAGCTTGAACAGACAAGAGACCCAGTACTTC	CASSLNRQETQYF
.	TRBJ1-2	TRBV6-5	.	TGTGCCTCCCCTTCAGGGCTACCCACTCCTGGCTACACCTTC	CASPSGLPTPGYTF
.	TRBJ1-5	TRBV19	.	TGTGCCAGTAGTATAGGGGCAGGAATTAATCAGCCCCAGCATTTT	CASSIGAGINQPQHF
.	TRBJ1-2	TRBV27	.	TGTGCCAGCAGTGCAAAGGGGATCTTCCTGGGCTACACCTTC	CASSAKGIFLGYTF
TRBD2	TRBJ2-2	TRBV11-2	.	TGTGCCAGCAGCTACACCGGGACTAGCGGCTTCACCGGGGAGCTGTTTTTT	CASSYTGTSGFTGELFF
.	TRBJ1-1	TRBV15	few	TGTGCCACCAGCAGAGGGCAGGGATCGACTGAAGCTTTCTTT	CATSRGQGSTEAFF
TRBD2	TRBJ2-1	TRBV7-9	.	TGTGCCAGCAGCGGGGGACTAGCGGGAGGGAGCTCCTACAATGAGCAGTTCTTC	CASSGGLAGGSSYNEQFF
.	TRBJ1-2	TRBV28	.	TGTGCCAGCAGTTTTATCCCGGACAGCCCCTCTAACTATGGCTACACCTTC	CASSFIPDSPSNYGYTF
.	TRBJ2-1	TRBV10-3	few	TGTGCCATCAGTGGGGGCAGGGAACGGGAGTTCTTC	CAISGGREREFF
TRBD1	TRBJ2-1	TRBV7-9	.	TGTGCCAGCAGCTTAGGGACAGGGTCATACAATGAGCAGTTCTTC	CASSLGTGSYNEQFF
.	TRBJ2-2	TRBV24-1	.	TGTGCCACCAGTGTACTAGAGAACACCGGGGAGCTGTTTTTT	CATSVLENTGELFF
.	TRBJ1-4	TRBV18	.	TGTGCCAGCTCACCATTGGAAGGGGTTAATGAAAAACTGTTTTTT	CASSPLEGVNEKLFF
.	TRBJ2-7	TRBV30	.	TGTGCCTGGAGTGTAGGAGGGATCCCCTACGAGCAGTACTTC	CAWSVGGIPYEQYF
.	TRBJ2-2	TRBV19	.	TGTGCCAGTACCTTCCGGGGAGGCCCTACGAACACCGGGGAGCTGTTTTTT	CASTFRGGPTNTGELFF
.	TRBJ1-4	TRBV30	.	TGTGCCTGGAGAGGCGGCAGGGCAAATAATGAAAAACTGTTTTTT	CAWRGGRANNEKLFF
TRBD1	TRBJ1-1	TRBV4-1	once	TGCGCCAGCAGCCCCCTTGGACAGGGTTGGACTGAAGCTTTCTTT	CASSPLGQGWTEAFF
TRBD1	TRBJ2-2	TRBV6-5	few	TGTGCCAGCGGACAGGGTTTGACCGGGGAGCTGTTTTTT	CASGQGLTGELFF
.	TRBJ2-7	TRBV28	once	TGTGCCAGCAGTTGGGGCACCTACGAGCAGTACTTC	CASSWGTYEQYF
TRBD2	TRBJ2-1	TRBV28	.	TGTGCCAGCAGTTCCCATTCCGGGACTAGCGGGAGGGCTGGTTTGGCCTACAATGAGCAGTTCTTC	CASSSHSGTSGRAGLAYNEQFF
.	TRBJ2-2	TRBV19	.	TGTGCCAGTAGTATGGGACTCAACACCGGGGAGCTGTTTTTT	CASSMGLNTGELFF
TRBD1	TRBJ1-3	TRBV18	once	TGTGCCAGCTCAAAGGACAGGGACGGCGGGAGCACCATATATTTT	CASSKDRDGGSTIYF
TRBD1	TRBJ1-1	TRBV30	.	TGTGCCTGGAGTGTACTCGGGACAGGGATCGCTTTCTTT	CAWSVLGTGIAFF
.	TRBJ2-1	TRBV28	.	TGTGCCAGCAGTTATCCCCCGACTATCTTCTCCTACAATGAGCAGTTCTTC	CASSYPPTIFSYNEQFF
.	TRBJ2-3	TRBV28	few	TGTGCCAGCAGTTCCACTTATAGGCAGTATTTT	CASSSTYRQYF
.	TRBJ2-5	TRBV14	.	TGTGCCAGCGGAGTCTACCAAGAGACCCAGTACTTC	CASGVYQETQYF
.	TRBJ1-3	TRBV28	.	TGTGCCAGCAGTTCTCCGGGACTCAGCTCTGGAAACACCATATATTTT	CASSSPGLSSGNTIYF
TRBD1	TRBJ2-4	TRBV29-1	.	TGCAGCGTTGAGACAGGGAACTTGGCCAAAAACATTCAGTACTTC	CSVETGNLAKNIQYF
TRBD1	TRBJ2-2	TRBV5-1	.	TGCGCCAGCAGCCCCGGGACAGCGAACACCGGGGAGCTGTTTTTT	CASSPGTANTGELFF
TRBD2	TRBJ2-3	TRBV24-1	.	TGTGCCACCCAAGCAGCGGGAGGTCCAGATACGCAGTATTTT	CATQAAGGPDTQYF
.	TRBJ1-1	TRBV29-1	.	TGCAGCGTTGAAGACAGGGGGAACACTGAAGCTTTCTTT	CSVEDRGNTEAFF
TRBD2	TRBJ2-7	TRBV27	.	TGTGCCAGCAGTCCGGGGACTAGCGGAACCTACGAGCAGTACTTC	CASSPGTSGTYEQYF
TRBD1	TRBJ2-1	TRBV5-1	.	TGCGCCAGCAGCCGAGACAGGGGGGCCTACAATGAGCAGTTCTTC	CASSRDRGAYNEQFF
.	TRBJ2-5	TRBV2	.	TGTGCCAGCACCGGGGAGACCCAGTACTTC	CASTGETQYF
.	TRBJ2-5	TRBV30	few	TGTGCCGTTTCACTCGGGGGTCCCGAGACCCAGTACTTC	CAVSLGGPETQYF
.	TRBJ1-1	TRBV24-1	.	TGTGCCACCAGTGAGCGACTGCAGGGGATGAACACTGAAGCTTTCTTT	CATSERLQGMNTEAFF
.	TRBJ1-2	TRBV3-1/TRBV3-2	.	TGTGCCAGCAGCCCCCCTTTCGGGATCACCTATGGCTACACCTTC	CASSPPFGITYGYTF
.	TRBJ2-2	TRBV3-1/TRBV3-2	.	TGTGCCAGCAGCCCCTCCGCAGGGGTCACCGGGGAGCTGTTTTTT	CASSPSAGVTGELFF